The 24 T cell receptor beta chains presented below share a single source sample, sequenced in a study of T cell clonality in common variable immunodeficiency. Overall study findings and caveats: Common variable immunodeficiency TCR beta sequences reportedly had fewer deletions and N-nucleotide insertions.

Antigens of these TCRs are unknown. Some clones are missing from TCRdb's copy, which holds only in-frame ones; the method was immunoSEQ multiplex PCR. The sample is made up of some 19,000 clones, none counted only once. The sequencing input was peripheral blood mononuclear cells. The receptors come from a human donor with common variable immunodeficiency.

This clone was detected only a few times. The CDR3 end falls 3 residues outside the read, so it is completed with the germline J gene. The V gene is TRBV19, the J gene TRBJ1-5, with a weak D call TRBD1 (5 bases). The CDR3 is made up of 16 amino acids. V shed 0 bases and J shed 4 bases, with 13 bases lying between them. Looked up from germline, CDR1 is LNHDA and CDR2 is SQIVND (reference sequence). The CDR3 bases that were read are TGTGCCAGTAGTATAGATTTTAGCGGGGGGAATCAGCCC. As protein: CASSIDFSGGNQP. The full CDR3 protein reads CASSIDFSGGNQPQHF.

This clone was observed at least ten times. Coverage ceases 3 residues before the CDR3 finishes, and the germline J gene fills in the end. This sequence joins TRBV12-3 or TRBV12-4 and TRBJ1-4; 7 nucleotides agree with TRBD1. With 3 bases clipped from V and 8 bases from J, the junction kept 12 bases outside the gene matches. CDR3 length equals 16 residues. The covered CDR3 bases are TGTGCCAGCAGTTTGTTTGTAGGGGGCATTGGGGAAAAA. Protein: CASSLFVGGIGEK. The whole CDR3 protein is CASSLFVGGIGEKLFF.

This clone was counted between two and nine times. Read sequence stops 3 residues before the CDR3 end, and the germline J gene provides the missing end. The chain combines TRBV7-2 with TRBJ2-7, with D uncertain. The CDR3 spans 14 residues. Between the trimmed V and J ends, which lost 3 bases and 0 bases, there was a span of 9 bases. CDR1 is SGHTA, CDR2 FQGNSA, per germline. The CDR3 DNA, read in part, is TGTGCCAGCAGCTTTTCTGTAGACTCCTACGAG. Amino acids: CASSFSVDSYE. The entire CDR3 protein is CASSFSVDSYEQYF. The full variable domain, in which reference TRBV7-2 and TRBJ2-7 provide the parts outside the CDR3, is GAGVSQSPSNKVTEKGKDVELRCDPISGHTALYWYRQSLGQGLEFLIYFQGNSAPDKSGLPSDRFSAERTGGSVSTLTIQRTQQEDSAVYLCASSFSVDSYEQYFGPGTRLTVT.

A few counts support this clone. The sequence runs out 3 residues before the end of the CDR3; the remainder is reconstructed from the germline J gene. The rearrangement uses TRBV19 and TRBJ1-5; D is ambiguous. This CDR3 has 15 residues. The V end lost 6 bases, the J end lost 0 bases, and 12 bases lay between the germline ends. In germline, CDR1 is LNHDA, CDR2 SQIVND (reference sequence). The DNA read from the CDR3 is TGTGCCAGTAGATGGCAGTATTATAGCAATCAGCCC. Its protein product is CASRWQYYSNQP. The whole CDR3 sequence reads CASRWQYYSNQPQHF.

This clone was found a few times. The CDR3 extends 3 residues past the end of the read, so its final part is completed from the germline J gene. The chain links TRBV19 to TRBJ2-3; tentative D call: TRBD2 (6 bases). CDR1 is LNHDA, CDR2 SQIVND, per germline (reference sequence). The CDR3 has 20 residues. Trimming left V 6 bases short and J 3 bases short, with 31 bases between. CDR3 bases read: TGTGCCAGTAGAGCCTTCCGGGACTTGTTAAAAGAAAATATTACAGATACG. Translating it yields CASRAFRDLLKENITDT. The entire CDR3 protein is CASRAFRDLLKENITDTQYF.

This CDR3 is CASSEGGSGVETQYF. The CDR3 DNA, read in part, is TGTGCCAGCAGTGAAGGGGGTAGCGGGGTTGAGACC. This chain connects TRBV2 to TRBJ2-5; the match to TRBD2 covers 8 bases. The CDR3 is cut off 3 residues early in the read; its end comes from the germline J gene. CDR3 size: 15 residues. CDR1 SNHLY and CDR2 FYNNEI come from the germline V gene. V lost 1 base to trimming and J lost 5 bases; unmatched junction nucleotides: 6.

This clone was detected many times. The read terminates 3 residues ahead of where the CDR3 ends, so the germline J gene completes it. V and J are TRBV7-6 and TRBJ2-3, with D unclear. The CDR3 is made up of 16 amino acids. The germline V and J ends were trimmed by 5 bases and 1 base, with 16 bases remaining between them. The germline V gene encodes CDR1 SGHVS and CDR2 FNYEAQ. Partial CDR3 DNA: TGTGCCAGCAGCCAAACCCCCATATCGGGCACAGATACG. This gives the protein CASSQTPISGTDT. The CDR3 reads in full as CASSQTPISGTDTQYF.

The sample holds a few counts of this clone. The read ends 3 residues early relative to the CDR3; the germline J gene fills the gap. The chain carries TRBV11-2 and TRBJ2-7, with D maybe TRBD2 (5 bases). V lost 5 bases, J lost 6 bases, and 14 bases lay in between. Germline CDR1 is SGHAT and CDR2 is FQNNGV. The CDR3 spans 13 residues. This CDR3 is CASSRTRVGEQYF. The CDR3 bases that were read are TGTGCCAGCAGCCGTACTAGGGTAGGCGAG.

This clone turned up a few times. The CDR3 protein is CASRSDRILTYEQYF. The CDR3 bases that were read are TGTGCCAGCAGATCGGACAGGATCTTAACCTACGAG. This chain links TRBV6-2 or TRBV6-3 with TRBJ2-7, with 7 bases identical to TRBD1. The read terminates 3 residues ahead of where the CDR3 ends, so the germline J gene completes it. The length of the CDR3 is 15 residues. The V and J ends lost 6 bases and 2 bases, in that order; junction bases with no gene match: 10. CDR1 MNHEY and CDR2 SVGEGT come from the germline V gene.

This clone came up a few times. The covered CDR3 bases are TGTGCCAGTAGTATAGATCGGAACACGGGTACG. It specifies CASSIDRNTGT. The complete CDR3 reads CASSIDRNTGTQYF. The chain has TRBV19 and TRBJ2-3; no clear D. The read stops 3 residues short of the end of the CDR3; the missing end is completed from the germline J gene. V was trimmed by 0 bases and J by 8 bases, leaving 12 bases between them. The CDR3 extends over 14 amino acids. Germline V CDR1 and CDR2: LNHDA, SQIVND (reference sequence).

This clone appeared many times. The CDR3 DNA, read in part, is TGCGCCAGCAGCTTGGTAGGGACTCCAGATACG. This translates into CASSLVGTPDT. The complete CDR3 reads CASSLVGTPDTQYF. The V gene is TRBV5-1, the J gene TRBJ2-3; possibly TRBD2 for D (6 bases). The CDR3 goes on 3 residues after the read ends, and that part is filled in from the germline J gene. The CDR3 has 14 amino acids. The V end was cut by 0 bases, the J end by 4 bases, with 9 bases between. CDR1 is SGHRS, CDR2 YFSETQ, per germline. The variable domain in full, with the rest retrieved from reference TRBV5-1 and TRBJ2-3, is KAGVTQTPRYLIKTRGQQVTLSCSPISGHRSVSWYQQTPGQGLQFLFEYFSETQRNKGNFPGRFSGRQFSNSRSEMNVSTLELGDSALYLCASSLVGTPDTQYFGPGTRLTVL.

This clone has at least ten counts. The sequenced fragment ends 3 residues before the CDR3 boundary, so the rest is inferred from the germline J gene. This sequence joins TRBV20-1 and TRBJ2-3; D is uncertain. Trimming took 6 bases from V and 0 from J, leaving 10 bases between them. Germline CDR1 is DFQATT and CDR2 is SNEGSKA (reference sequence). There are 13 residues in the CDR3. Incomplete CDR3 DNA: TGCAGTGCGATGGGCCTAAGCACAGATACG. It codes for CSAMGLSTDT. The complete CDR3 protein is CSAMGLSTDTQYF.

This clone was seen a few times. The CDR3 spells CASTPPGGDQPQHF. The sequenced part of the CDR3 DNA is TGTGCCAGTACACCACCAGGGGGCGATCAGCCC. The chain recombines TRBV19 with TRBJ1-5, with 8 bases that match TRBD1. The sequence runs out 3 residues before the end of the CDR3; the remainder is reconstructed from the germline J gene. The CDR3 runs to 14 residues. The germline V gene encodes CDR1 LNHDA and CDR2 SQIVND (reference sequence). The V and J ends lost 7 bases and 5 bases, in that order; junction bases with no gene match: 7.

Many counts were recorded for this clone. Incomplete CDR3 DNA: TGTGCCAGCTCACCGACCAGGGACACCGGGGAG. It translates to CASSPTRDTGE. The CDR3 in its entirety is CASSPTRDTGELFF. The chain recombines TRBV18 with TRBJ2-2; tentatively, D is TRBD1 (5 bases). The read gets to within 3 residues of the CDR3 end, and the germline J gene fills in the rest. Trimming took 3 bases from V and 3 from J, leaving 8 bases between them. This CDR3 is 14 amino acids long. Germline V gene data show CDR1 as KGHSH and CDR2 as LQKENI.

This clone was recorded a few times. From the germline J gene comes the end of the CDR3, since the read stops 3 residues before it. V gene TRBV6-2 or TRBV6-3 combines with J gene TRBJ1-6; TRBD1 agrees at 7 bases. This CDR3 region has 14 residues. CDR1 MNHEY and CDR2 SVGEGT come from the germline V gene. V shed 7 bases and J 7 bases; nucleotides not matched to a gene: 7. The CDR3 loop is CASTPQGWNSPLHF. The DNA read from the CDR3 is TGTGCCAGCACACCACAGGGGTGGAATTCACCC.

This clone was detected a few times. CDR3 residues: CASSLALRGLNTEAFF. The CDR3 bases that were read are TGTGCCAGCAGCTTAGCGCTGAGGGGTCTGAACACTGAA. The V and J genes are TRBV7-6 and TRBJ1-1, with TRBD1 as a possible D gene (5 bases). The read ends 3 residues shy of where the CDR3 ends; the end is completed using the germline J gene. CDR3 length: 16 amino acids. Looked up from germline, CDR1 is SGHVS and CDR2 is FNYEAQ. Trimming left V 0 bases short and J 0 bases short, with 11 bases between. Looking up the rest from reference TRBV7-6 and TRBJ1-1 gives the full variable domain: GAGVSQSPRYKVTKRGQDVALRCDPISGHVSLYWYRQALGQGPEFLTYFNYEAQQDKSGLPNDRFSAERPEGSISTLTIQRTEQRDSAMYRCASSLALRGLNTEAFFGQGTRLTVV.

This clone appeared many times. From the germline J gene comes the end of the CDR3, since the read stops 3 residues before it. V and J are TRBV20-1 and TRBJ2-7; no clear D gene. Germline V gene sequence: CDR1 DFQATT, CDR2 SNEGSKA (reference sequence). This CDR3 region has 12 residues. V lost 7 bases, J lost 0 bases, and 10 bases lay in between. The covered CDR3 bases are TGCAGTGGTGGGCCCGACTCCTACGAG. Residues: CSGGPDSYE. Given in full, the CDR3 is CSGGPDSYEQYF.

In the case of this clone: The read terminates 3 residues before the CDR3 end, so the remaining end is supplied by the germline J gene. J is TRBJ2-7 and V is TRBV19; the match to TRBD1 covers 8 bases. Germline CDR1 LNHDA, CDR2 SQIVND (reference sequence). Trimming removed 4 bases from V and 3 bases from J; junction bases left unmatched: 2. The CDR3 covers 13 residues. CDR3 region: CASSRGQDYEQYF. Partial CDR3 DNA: TGTGCCAGTAGTAGGGGACAGGACTACGAG.

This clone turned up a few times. CDR3 DNA (partial): TGTGCCAGCTCACCACGTCAGGTCCCCTCTGGGGCCAACGTC. Protein product: CASSPRQVPSGANV. The whole CDR3 protein reads CASSPRQVPSGANVLTF. V is TRBV18 and J is TRBJ2-6; D is unclear. The read falls 3 residues short of the CDR3 end, and the missing part is taken from the germline J gene. This CDR3 comprises 17 residues. The ends were cut back, 1 base at V and 0 bases at J, with 10 bases in the middle. Looked up from germline, CDR1 is KGHSH and CDR2 is LQKENI. Full variable domain (remainder filled in from reference TRBV18 and TRBJ2-6): NAGVMQNPRHLVRRRGQEARLRCSPMKGHSHVYWYRQLPEEGLKFMVYLQKENIIDESGMPKERFSAEFPKEGPSILRIQQVVRGDSAAYFCASSPRQVPSGANVLTFGAGSRLTVL.

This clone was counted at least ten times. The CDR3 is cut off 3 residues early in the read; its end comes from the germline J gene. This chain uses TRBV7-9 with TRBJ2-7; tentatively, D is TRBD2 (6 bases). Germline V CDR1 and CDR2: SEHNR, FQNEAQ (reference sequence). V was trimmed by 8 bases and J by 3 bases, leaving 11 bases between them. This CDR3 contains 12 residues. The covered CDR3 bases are TGTGCCAGCGCGATGGACTACTACGAG. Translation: CASAMDYYE. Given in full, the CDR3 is CASAMDYYEQYF.

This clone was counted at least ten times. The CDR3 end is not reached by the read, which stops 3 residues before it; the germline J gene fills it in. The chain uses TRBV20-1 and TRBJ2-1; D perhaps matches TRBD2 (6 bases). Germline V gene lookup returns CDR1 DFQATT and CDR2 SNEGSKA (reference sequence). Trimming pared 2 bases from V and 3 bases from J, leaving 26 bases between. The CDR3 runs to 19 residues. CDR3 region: CSARFKTRGMGIYYNEQFF. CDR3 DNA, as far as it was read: TGCAGTGCTAGATTCAAGACTAGAGGAATGGGGATCTACTACAATGAG.

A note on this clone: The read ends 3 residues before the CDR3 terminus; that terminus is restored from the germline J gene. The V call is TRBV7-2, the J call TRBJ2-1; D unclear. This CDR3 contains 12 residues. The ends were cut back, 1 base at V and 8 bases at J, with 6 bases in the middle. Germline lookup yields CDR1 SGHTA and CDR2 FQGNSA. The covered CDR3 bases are TGTGCCAGCAGCTTAGATAGTTATGAG. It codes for CASSLDSYE. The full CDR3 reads CASSLDSYEQFF.

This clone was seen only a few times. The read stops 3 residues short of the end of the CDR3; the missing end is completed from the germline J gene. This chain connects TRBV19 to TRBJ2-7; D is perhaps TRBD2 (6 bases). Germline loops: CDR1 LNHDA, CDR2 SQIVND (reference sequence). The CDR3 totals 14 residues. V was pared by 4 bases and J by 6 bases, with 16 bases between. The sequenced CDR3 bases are TGTGCCAGTAGTAGGGTTTTTGGAGGGCTCGAG. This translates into CASSRVFGGLE. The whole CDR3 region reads CASSRVFGGLEQYF.

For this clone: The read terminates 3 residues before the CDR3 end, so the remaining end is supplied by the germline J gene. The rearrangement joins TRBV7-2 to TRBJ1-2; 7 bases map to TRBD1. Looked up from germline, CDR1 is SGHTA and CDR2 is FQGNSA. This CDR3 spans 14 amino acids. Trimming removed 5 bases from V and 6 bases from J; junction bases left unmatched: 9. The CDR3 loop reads CASSKPGTANGYTF. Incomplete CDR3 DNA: TGTGCCAGCAGCAAACCCGGGACAGCGAATGGC.